Listed here are 20 T cell receptor beta chains from one sample, sequenced in a study of T cell responses to AZD1222 COVID-19 vaccine. Sequenced by immunoSEQ multiplex PCR; TCRdb stores in-frame clones only, minus some. The sample holds 160,000 or so clones; 80% to 90% are singletons and the top ten take about 4.3%. The sequencing used peripheral blood, collected 28 days after the second dose of the MenACWY control vaccine. Receptors were obtained from an adult who received the MenACWY meningococcal vaccine as a control.

The chain has TRBV10-2 and TRBJ1-1, with 11 nucleotides matching TRBD1. The CDR3 loop spans 14 amino acids. Germline CDR1 reads WSHSY; CDR2 reads SAAADI. J lost 5 bases, V lost 5 bases, and 4 bases had no gene match. The CDR3, as DNA: TGCGCCAGCAGTCCCGGGACAGGGGGTACTGAAGCTTTCTTT. It is translated as CASSPGTGGTEAFF.

Here the CDR3 reads CASSQGGSVGTEAFF. CDR3 in DNA: TGTGCCAGCAGCCAGGGGGGGAGTGTGGGCACTGAAGCTTTCTTT. V and J are TRBV6-2 or TRBV6-3 and TRBJ1-1, with 7 nucleotides matching TRBD1. Germline values: CDR1 MNHEY, CDR2 SVGEGT. After removal of 6 bases from V and 4 bases from J, the junction contained 11 bases not matched to a gene. The CDR3 is 15 residues long.

This chain links TRBV19 with TRBJ2-7; D perhaps matches TRBD2 (6 bases). Germline CDR1 and CDR2: LNHDA and SQIVND (reference sequence). This CDR3 has 15 amino acids. Trimming left V 5 bases short and J 4 bases short, with 18 bases between. CDR3 coding DNA: TGTGCCAGTAGTGTACGTGCCGGGACTGAGTACGAGCAGTACTTC. Residues: CASSVRAGTEYEQYF.

The rearrangement joins TRBV4-3 to TRBJ2-1, with a weak D call TRBD2 (6 bases). This CDR3 has 16 amino acids. The germline V gene encodes CDR1 LGHNA and CDR2 YSLEER. V shed 3 bases and J shed 7 bases, with 19 bases lying between them. The CDR3 is CASSHALAFMGNEQFF. Written as DNA, the CDR3 is TGCGCCAGCAGCCACGCACTAGCTTTTATGGGTAATGAGCAGTTCTTC.

The CDR3 DNA sequence: TGTGCCAGCATCTGGCGGGAGCTTGGCAATGAGCAGTTCTTC. This codes for CASIWRELGNEQFF. The chain couples TRBV2 to TRBJ2-1; 7 nucleotides agree with TRBD2. Germline V gives CDR1 SNHLY, CDR2 FYNNEI. Trimming removed 7 bases from V and 6 bases from J; junction bases left unmatched: 9. This CDR3 has 14 residues. The full variable domain, rest sourced from reference TRBV2 and TRBJ2-1, is EPEVTQTPSHQVTQMGQEVILRCVPISNHLYFYWYRQILGQKVEFLVSFYNNEISEKSEIFDDQFSVERPDGSNFTLKIRSTKLEDSAMYFCASIWRELGNEQFFGPGTRLTVL.

On this clone itself: The DNA is omitted, as the CDR3 cannot be located on it reliably, and the CDR3 follows TCRdb's listing. The chain uses TRBV28 and TRBJ1-2. CDR1 MDHEN and CDR2 SYDVKM come from the germline V gene. The CDR3 is 15 amino acids in total, end residues counted. The CDR3: CASSFLAASNYGYTF.

In nucleotides, the CDR3 is TGTGCCAGCAGCTCCAGGGCCCCGGGCGGAAACACCATATATTTT. This gives the protein CASSSRAPGGNTIYF. This chain uses TRBV7-8 with TRBJ1-3; possible D gene TRBD1, 5 bases. V lost 4 bases and J lost 4, with 14 bases in between. The CDR3 is 15 amino acids. Germline V gene data show CDR1 as SGHVS and CDR2 as FQNEAQ.

The chain recombines TRBV28 with TRBJ1-2, with D perhaps matching TRBD1 (6 bases). The V and J ends lost 5 bases and 0 bases respectively, with 13 bases between them. The CDR3 is 15 amino acids. Germline CDR1 reads MDHEN; CDR2 reads SYDVKM. CDR3: CASSNTGSTNYGYTF. DNA of the CDR3: TGTGCCAGCAGTAACACAGGGTCTACTAACTATGGCTACACCTTC.

The chain joins TRBV19 to TRBJ1-1, with 7 bases matching TRBD1. V shed 8 bases, J shed 4 bases, and the junction held 10 bases outside the gene matches. The germline V gene has CDR1 LNHDA and CDR2 SQIVND (reference sequence). The CDR3 runs to 14 residues. The CDR3 loop reads CASRNDRVRTEAFF. The CDR3 coding sequence is TGTGCCAGTCGTAATGACAGGGTACGCACTGAAGCTTTCTTT.

This chain joins TRBV10-1 and TRBJ1-3; unclear D gene. CDR1 and CDR2 (germline): WNHNN, SYGVQD (reference sequence). The CDR3 is 16 residues long. V lost 3 bases to trimming and J lost 0 bases, with 12 bases between them. The CDR3 DNA sequence: TGCGCCAGCAGTGATTACTCGGCGTCCTCTGGAAACACCATATATTTT. Its protein is CASSDYSASSGNTIYF.

The chain joins TRBV12-5 to TRBJ2-5; the D is unclear. The V gene lost 1 base and the J gene lost 5 bases, with 14 bases spanning the gap. This CDR3 comprises 15 residues. Germline V gives CDR1 LGHNT, CDR2 FRNRAP. The CDR3 DNA follows: TGTGCTAGTGGTTTGGGTGGCGGTATCGGGGAGACCCAGTACTTC. Protein: CASGLGGGIGETQYF.

The V gene is TRBV6-2 or TRBV6-3, the J gene TRBJ2-2; tentative D call: TRBD1 (7 bases). This CDR3 contains 16 residues. The germline V and J ends were trimmed by 3 bases and 5 bases, with 16 bases remaining between them. Germline V CDR1 and CDR2: MNHEY, SVGEGT. As DNA, the CDR3 is TGTGCCAGCAGTTATGATCCGACAGGGAGGACCGGGGAGCTGTTTTTT. This codes for CASSYDPTGRTGELFF.

The chain links TRBV18 to TRBJ1-2; no reliable D call. In germline, CDR1 is KGHSH, CDR2 LQKENI. Trimming pared 3 bases from V and 7 bases from J, leaving 12 bases between. CDR3 length: 13 residues. The CDR3 loop reads CASSPGGLGGYTF. In nucleotides, the CDR3 is TGTGCCAGCTCACCTGGCGGGCTGGGTGGCTACACCTTC.

This rearrangement joins TRBV5-1 to TRBJ2-5; D assignment may be TRBD1 or TRBD2 (5 bases each). Trimming took 1 base from V and 2 from J, leaving 15 bases between them. CDR3 length: 16 residues. CDR1 is SGHRS and CDR2 is YFSETQ in the germline V gene. The CDR3 here is CASSLRGGSPQETQYF. The CDR3 DNA reads TGCGCCAGCAGCTTGCGGGGCGGCAGCCCACAAGAGACCCAGTACTTC.

The rearrangement links TRBV6-2 or TRBV6-3 to TRBJ2-7; TRBD2 might be the D (6 bases). V was pared by 0 bases and J by 2 bases, with 14 bases between. The CDR3 is 16 amino acids. Germline V CDR1 and CDR2: MNHEY, SVGEGT. CDR3 residues: CASSYSMEGTPYEQYF. CDR3 bases: TGTGCCAGCAGTTACTCGATGGAGGGCACACCCTACGAGCAGTACTTC.

The chain has TRBV28 and TRBJ1-5, with D hard to call. The CDR3 has 16 amino acids. V shed 0 bases and J shed 1 base, with 10 bases lying between them. CDR1 MDHEN and CDR2 SYDVKM come from the germline V gene. As DNA, the CDR3 is TGTGCCAGCAGTTTATGGGCAGGAGGGAGCAATCAGCCCCAGCATTTT. Translating it yields CASSLWAGGSNQPQHF.

With respect to this clone: One end of the junction does not line up with germline, which may come from a read error. The genes are TRBV7-6 and TRBJ2-1; D remains unclear. Germline loops: CDR1 SGHVS, CDR2 FNYEAQ. CDR3 length: 15 amino acids. CDR3 DNA sequence: TGTGCCAGCAGATTAGATCCGGGCTCCTACAATGAGCAGTTCTTC. Translated: CASRLDPGSYNEQFF. The entire variable domain, with the rest obtained from reference TRBV7-6 and TRBJ2-1, is as follows: GAGVSQSPRYKVTKRGQDVALRCDPISGHVSLYWYRQALGQGPEFLTYFNYEAQQDKSGLPNDRFSAERPEGSISTLTIQRTEQRDSAMYRCASRLDPGSYNEQFFGPGTRLTVL.

In this sample, this clone turned up once. V gene TRBV28 combines with J gene TRBJ2-3; TRBD2 matches at 8 bases. The junction had 4 bases not matched to a gene; V was cut back by 2 bases and J by 3 bases. The CDR3 covers 15 residues. The germline V gene encodes CDR1 MDHEN and CDR2 SYDVKM. The CDR3 reads CASSLRVAGTDTQYF. The CDR3 bases are TGTGCCAGCAGTTTAAGGGTAGCGGGAACAGATACGCAGTATTTT.

CDR3 protein: CASSFGGNNEQFF. CDR3 coding DNA: TGTGCCAGCAGTTTCGGGGGGAACAATGAGCAGTTCTTC. The gene calls are TRBV12-3 or TRBV12-4 and TRBJ2-1; 7 bases match TRBD2. CDR3 size: 13 residues. J lost 5 bases, V lost 3 bases, and 1 base had no gene match.

This chain uses TRBV10-3 with TRBJ1-5; no firm D call. The V end was cut by 2 bases, the J end by 0 bases, with 8 bases between. There are 15 residues in the CDR3. The germline V gene has CDR1 ENHRY and CDR2 SYGVKD. The CDR3 region is CAISEVGNSNQPQHF. The CDR3 bases are TGTGCCATCAGTGAGGTTGGAAATAGCAATCAGCCCCAGCATTTT.